One and the same sample provided the 21 T cell receptor beta chains below, sequenced in a study of CD8 T cells in Susac syndrome. Random hexamers were used to reverse transcribe about 0.5 to 1 ug of RNA. One entry per CDR3 protein results from TCRdb running MiXCR on the immunoSEQ multiplex PCR reads. Of around 130,000 distinct CDR3 sequences listed, roughly 96% are singletons. The sequencing input was CD4+ T cells from PBMCs. Every receptor here comes from a human donor with multiple sclerosis.

This chain joins TRBV2 and TRBJ2-5; weak D call: TRBD1 (6 bases). Germline V gene data show CDR1 as SNHLY and CDR2 as FYNNEI. V was pared by 7 bases and J by 5 bases, with 20 bases between. There are 15 residues in the CDR3. The CDR3 protein is CASTPERGNLETQYF. Here the CDR3 DNA reads TGTGCCAGCACCCCCGAAAGGGGGAACCTCGAGACCCAGTACTTC.

This chain joins TRBV5-4 and TRBJ2-3, with 11 nucleotides matching TRBD2. The germline CDR1 and CDR2 sequences are SGHNT and YYREEE (reference sequence). The CDR3 length is 16 residues. V gave up 5 bases and J gave up 4 bases; unmatched junction bases: 9. CDR3 nucleotide sequence: TGTGCCAGCAGTCCTAGGACTAGCGGGTTCGCAGATACGCAGTATTTT. It codes for CASSPRTSGFADTQYF.

CDR3 residues: CASSLQGFSTEAFF. The CDR3 nucleotides are TGTGCCAGCAGCCTACAGGGTTTTAGCACTGAAGCTTTCTTT. The chain combines TRBV25-1 with TRBJ1-1; possible D gene TRBD1, 6 bases. V dropped 6 bases and J dropped 4 bases, with 15 bases sitting between them. The CDR3 extends over 14 amino acids. CDR1 is MGHDK, CDR2 SYGVNS, per germline.

The rearrangement uses TRBV7-2 and TRBJ1-1; TRBD1 matches at 7 bases. The CDR3 totals 14 residues. CDR1 and CDR2 from the germline V gene are SGHTA and FQGNSA. Trimming took 5 bases from V and 4 from J; bases not matched to a gene: 7. CDR3 bases: TGTGCCAGCAGCCGCGACAGGGATATCACTGAAGCTTTCTTT. Residues: CASSRDRDITEAFF.

V is TRBV29-1 and J is TRBJ1-2; 8 bases are shared with TRBD1. This CDR3 has 13 amino acids. V gave up 6 bases and J gave up 5 bases; unmatched junction bases: 8. From germline, CDR1 is SQVTM and CDR2 ANQGSEA. CDR3 DNA sequence: TGCAGCGTCAATTATGGACAGGGATATGGCTACACCTTC. Protein: CSVNYGQGYGYTF. The complete variable domain, with remaining parts taken from reference TRBV29-1 and TRBJ1-2, reads SAVISQKPSRDICQRGTSLTIQCQVDSQVTMMFWYRQQPGQSLTLIATANQGSEATYESGFVIDKFPISRPNLTFSTLTVSNMSPEDSSIYLCSVNYGQGYGYTFGSGTRLTVV.

The chain combines TRBV20-1 with TRBJ2-3; 7 nucleotides line up with TRBD2. Germline trimming cut 0 bases from V and 6 bases from J; bases unmatched to any gene: 12. Germline V gene lookup returns CDR1 DFQATT and CDR2 SNEGSKA (reference sequence). The length of the CDR3 is 16 residues. DNA for the CDR3: TGCAGTGCTAGAGATTCACGGGAGGTGGTGGGGGATACGCAGTATTTT. This translates into CSARDSREVVGDTQYF.

The chain joins TRBV27 to TRBJ1-1; D gene ambiguous. CDR1 is MNHEY, CDR2 SMNVEV, per germline (reference sequence). The CDR3 runs to 14 residues. The V and J ends lost 6 bases and 5 bases respectively, with 16 bases between them. The CDR3 sequence: CASRRQLGGTEAFF. In DNA form, the CDR3 reads TGTGCCAGCAGGCGGCAGCTTGGCGGGACTGAAGCTTTCTTT.

This sequence joins TRBV7-2 and TRBJ1-6; D gene unclear. The CDR3 consists of 14 residues. Trimming stripped 1 base from V and 2 bases from J, with 3 bases between. The germline V gene encodes CDR1 SGHTA and CDR2 FQGNSA. The CDR3: CASSLGAYNSPLHF. The CDR3 bases are TGTGCCAGCAGCTTAGGGGCCTATAATTCACCCCTCCACTTT. Using reference TRBV7-2 and TRBJ1-6 for the parts outside the CDR3, the full variable domain is GAGVSQSPSNKVTEKGKDVELRCDPISGHTALYWYRQSLGQGLEFLIYFQGNSAPDKSGLPSDRFSAERTGGSVSTLTIQRTQQEDSAVYLCASSLGAYNSPLHFGNGTRLTVT.

The chain links TRBV6-1 to TRBJ2-1, with D maybe TRBD2 (5 bases). The length of the CDR3 is 15 residues. CDR1 is MNHNS and CDR2 is SASEGT in the germline V gene. V lost 6 bases, J lost 6 bases, and 18 bases lay in between. In DNA, the CDR3 is TGTGCCAGCAGGGTGGACCCTCGGAGGACCAATGAGCAGTTCTTC. It codes for CASRVDPRRTNEQFF.

V usage is TRBV6-2 or TRBV6-3 and J usage is TRBJ2-1; 13 bases are shared with TRBD2. The CDR3 is 17 amino acids. Per germline, CDR1 MNHEY and CDR2 SVGEGT. The ends lost 2 bases at V and 4 bases at J; junction bases unmatched: 5. CDR3: CASSYGLAGVRYNEQFF. CDR3 nucleotides: TGTGCCAGCAGTTACGGACTAGCGGGAGTCAGGTACAATGAGCAGTTCTTC.

The chain is built from TRBV11-2 and TRBJ1-5; 11 bases align to TRBD1. V lost 4 bases, J lost 5 bases, and 4 bases stayed unmatched. CDR3 size: 15 residues. Germline assignment: CDR1 SGHAT and CDR2 FQNNGV. The CDR3 DNA sequence: TGTGCCAGCAGCTCCGGGACAGGGGGTGATCAGCCCCAGCATTTT. Residues: CASSSGTGGDQPQHF.

The chain uses TRBV28 and TRBJ2-5; D could derive from TRBD1 or TRBD2 (5 bases each). Trimming removed 5 bases at V and 4 bases at J, with 17 bases between. This CDR3 region has 15 residues. Germline lookup yields CDR1 MDHEN and CDR2 SYDVKM. The CDR3 DNA reads TGTGCCAGCAGTCGGCTAGCCAGGGTCGGAGAGACCCAGTACTTC. Translated: CASSRLARVGETQYF.

The sample holds one count of this clonotype. The genes are TRBV24-1 and TRBJ2-5, with a tentative D call TRBD1 (6 bases). This CDR3 contains 14 residues. Between the trimmed V and J ends, which lost 1 base and 3 bases, there was a span of 8 bases. Germline CDR1 KGHDR, CDR2 SFDVKD. CDR3 sequence reads: CATSDLGGKETQYF. CDR3 DNA sequence: TGTGCCACCAGTGATTTAGGGGGAAAAGAGACCCAGTACTTC.

The CDR3 spells CASSRTSGSSYNEQFF. The CDR3 nucleotides read TGTGCCAGCAGCCGGACTAGCGGGAGCTCCTACAATGAGCAGTTCTTC. This sequence joins TRBV14 and TRBJ2-1; 13 nucleotides line up with TRBD2. The germline CDR1 and CDR2 sequences are SGHDN and FVKESK. The CDR3 covers 16 residues. With V trimmed by 4 bases and J by 0 bases, 0 bases remained unmatched.

This sequence joins TRBV12-3 or TRBV12-4 and TRBJ2-6; D is unclear. Trimming stripped 10 bases from V and 1 base from J, with 8 bases between. This CDR3 contains 13 residues. The CDR3 here is CATGRSGANVLTF. The CDR3 DNA reads as TGTGCCACCGGGCGGTCTGGGGCCAACGTCCTGACTTTC.

This clonotype was picked up one time. The chain recombines TRBV5-6 with TRBJ2-3; D unclear. Deletions cut 4 bases from V and 1 base from J, with 7 bases between. Germline V CDR1 and CDR2: SGHDT, YYEEEE. CDR3 length equals 13 residues. The CDR3 protein is CASSLKGTDTQYF. Written as DNA, the CDR3 is TGTGCCAGCAGCCTGAAAGGCACAGATACGCAGTATTTT.

J is TRBJ1-1 and V is TRBV7-9, with 7 bases that match TRBD1. The trim removed 5 bases at V and 4 bases at J, leaving 7 bases unmatched. Germline V gene sequence: CDR1 SEHNR, CDR2 FQNEAQ (reference sequence). The CDR3 contains 14 residues. In DNA form, the CDR3 reads TGTGCCAGCAGCCGCTGGACAGGTCTCACTGAAGCTTTCTTT. This encodes CASSRWTGLTEAFF.

The rearrangement links TRBV4-1 to TRBJ1-2, with D hard to call. Trimming pared 0 bases from V and 4 bases from J, leaving 9 bases between. Germline CDR1 is MGHRA and CDR2 is YSYEKL. There are 14 residues in the CDR3. CDR3 nucleotide sequence: TGCGCCAGCAGCCAAGATCTGGGGATCTATGGCTACACCTTC. Encoded protein: CASSQDLGIYGYTF.

The rearrangement links TRBV30 to TRBJ2-6, with D maybe TRBD1 (6 bases). CDR3 length equals 15 residues. Germline V gene lookup returns CDR1 GTSNPN and CDR2 SVGIG (reference sequence). V was pared by 5 bases and J by 3 bases, with 14 bases between. This chain's CDR3 is CAWSIRGGGANVLTF. In DNA form, the CDR3 reads TGTGCCTGGTCAATCAGGGGCGGTGGGGCCAACGTCCTGACTTTC.

The rearrangement joins TRBV24-1 to TRBJ2-6, with D maybe TRBD1 (6 bases). The V gene's germline CDR1 is KGHDR and CDR2 SFDVKD. Trimming removed 3 bases from V and 4 bases from J, with 15 bases in between. The length of the CDR3 is 17 residues. CDR3 protein: CATSDGATGIGANVLTF. For the CDR3, the DNA is TGTGCCACCAGTGATGGGGCAACAGGGATCGGGGCCAACGTCCTGACTTTC.

The chain is built from TRBV5-1 and TRBJ2-7, with unresolved D. The V and J ends lost 5 bases and 3 bases respectively, with 6 bases between them. The CDR3 runs 11 residues. Germline V CDR1 and CDR2: SGHRS, YFSETQ. CDR3 residues: CASRSFYEQYF. CDR3 coding DNA: TGCGCCAGCAGAAGTTTCTACGAGCAGTACTTC.